This T cell receptor (beta chain) was observed in a study of early T cells in non-severe SARS-CoV-2 infection. Germline values: CDR1 SEHNR, CDR2 FQNEAQ (reference sequence). The V and J ends lost 5 bases and 0 bases, in that order; junction bases with no gene match: 14. CDR3 size: 19 residues. TCRdb independently ran MiXCR on the 5' RACE reads; one entry per CDR3 protein. The table shows tens of thousands of distinct CDR3 sequences, with less than 15% occurring only once. This clonotype showed up many times. The source is an adult who was a healthcare worker with PCR-confirmed SARS-CoV-2 infection or an uninfected control (not recorded which). Sequencing input: whole blood. The V call is TRBV7-9, the J call TRBJ2-1; 9 nucleotides match TRBD2. The CDR3: CASSHGMLAGKSSYNEQFF. CDR3 bases: TGTGCCAGCAGCCACGGGATGCTAGCGGGAAAAAGCTCCTACAATGAGCAGTTCTTC.